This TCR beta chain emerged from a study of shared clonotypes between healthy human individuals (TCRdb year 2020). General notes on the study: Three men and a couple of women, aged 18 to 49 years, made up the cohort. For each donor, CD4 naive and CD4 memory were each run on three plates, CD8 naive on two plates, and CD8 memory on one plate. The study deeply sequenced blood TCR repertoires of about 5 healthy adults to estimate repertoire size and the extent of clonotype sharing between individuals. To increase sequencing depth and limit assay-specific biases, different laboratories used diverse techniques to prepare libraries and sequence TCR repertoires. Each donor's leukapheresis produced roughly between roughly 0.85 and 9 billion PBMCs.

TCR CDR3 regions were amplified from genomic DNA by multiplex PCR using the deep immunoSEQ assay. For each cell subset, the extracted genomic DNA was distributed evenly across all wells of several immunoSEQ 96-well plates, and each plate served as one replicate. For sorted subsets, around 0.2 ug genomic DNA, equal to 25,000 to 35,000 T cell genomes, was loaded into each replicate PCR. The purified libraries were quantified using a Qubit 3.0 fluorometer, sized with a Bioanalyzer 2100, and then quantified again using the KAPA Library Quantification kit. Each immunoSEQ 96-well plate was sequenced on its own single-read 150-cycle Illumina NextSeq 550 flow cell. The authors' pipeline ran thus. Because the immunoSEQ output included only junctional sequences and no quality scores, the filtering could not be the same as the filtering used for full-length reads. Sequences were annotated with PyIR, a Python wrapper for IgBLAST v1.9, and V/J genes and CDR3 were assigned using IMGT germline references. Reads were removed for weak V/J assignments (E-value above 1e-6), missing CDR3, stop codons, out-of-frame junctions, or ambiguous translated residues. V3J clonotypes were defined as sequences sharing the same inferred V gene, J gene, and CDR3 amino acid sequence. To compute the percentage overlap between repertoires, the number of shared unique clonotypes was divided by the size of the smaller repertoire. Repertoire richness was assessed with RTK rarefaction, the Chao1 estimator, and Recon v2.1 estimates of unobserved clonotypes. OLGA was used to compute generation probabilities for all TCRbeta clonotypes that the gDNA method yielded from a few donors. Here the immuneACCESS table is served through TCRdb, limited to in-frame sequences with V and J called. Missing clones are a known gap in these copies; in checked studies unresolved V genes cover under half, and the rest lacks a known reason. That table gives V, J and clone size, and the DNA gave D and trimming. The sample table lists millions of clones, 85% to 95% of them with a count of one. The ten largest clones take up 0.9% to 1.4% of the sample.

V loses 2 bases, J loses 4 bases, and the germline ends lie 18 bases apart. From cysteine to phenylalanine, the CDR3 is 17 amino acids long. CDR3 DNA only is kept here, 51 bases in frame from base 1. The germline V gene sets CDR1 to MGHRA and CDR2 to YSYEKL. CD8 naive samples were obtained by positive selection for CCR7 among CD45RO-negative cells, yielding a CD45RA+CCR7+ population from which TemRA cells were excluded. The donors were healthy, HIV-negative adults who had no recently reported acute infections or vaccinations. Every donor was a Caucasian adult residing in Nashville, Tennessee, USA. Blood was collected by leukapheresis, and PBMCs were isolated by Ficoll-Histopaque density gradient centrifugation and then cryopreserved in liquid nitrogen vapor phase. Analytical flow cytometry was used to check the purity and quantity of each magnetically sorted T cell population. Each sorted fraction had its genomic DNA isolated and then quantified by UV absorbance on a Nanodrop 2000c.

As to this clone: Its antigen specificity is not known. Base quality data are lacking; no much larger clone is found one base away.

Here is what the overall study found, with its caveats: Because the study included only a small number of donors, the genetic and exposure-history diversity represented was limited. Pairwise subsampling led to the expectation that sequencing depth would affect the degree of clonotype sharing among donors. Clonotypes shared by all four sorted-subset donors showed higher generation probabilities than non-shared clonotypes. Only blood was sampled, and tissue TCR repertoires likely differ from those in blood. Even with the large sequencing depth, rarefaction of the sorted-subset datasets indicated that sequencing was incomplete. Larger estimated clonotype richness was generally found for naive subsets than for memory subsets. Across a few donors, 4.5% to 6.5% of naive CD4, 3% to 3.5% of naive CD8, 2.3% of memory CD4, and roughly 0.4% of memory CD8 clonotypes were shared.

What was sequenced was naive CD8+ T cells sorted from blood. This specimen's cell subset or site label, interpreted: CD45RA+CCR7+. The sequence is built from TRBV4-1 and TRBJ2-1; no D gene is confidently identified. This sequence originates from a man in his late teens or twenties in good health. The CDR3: CASSQLLESPSYNEQFF. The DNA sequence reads TGCGCCAGCAGCCAACTCCTAGAGTCTCCCTCGTACAATGAGCAGTTCTTC.